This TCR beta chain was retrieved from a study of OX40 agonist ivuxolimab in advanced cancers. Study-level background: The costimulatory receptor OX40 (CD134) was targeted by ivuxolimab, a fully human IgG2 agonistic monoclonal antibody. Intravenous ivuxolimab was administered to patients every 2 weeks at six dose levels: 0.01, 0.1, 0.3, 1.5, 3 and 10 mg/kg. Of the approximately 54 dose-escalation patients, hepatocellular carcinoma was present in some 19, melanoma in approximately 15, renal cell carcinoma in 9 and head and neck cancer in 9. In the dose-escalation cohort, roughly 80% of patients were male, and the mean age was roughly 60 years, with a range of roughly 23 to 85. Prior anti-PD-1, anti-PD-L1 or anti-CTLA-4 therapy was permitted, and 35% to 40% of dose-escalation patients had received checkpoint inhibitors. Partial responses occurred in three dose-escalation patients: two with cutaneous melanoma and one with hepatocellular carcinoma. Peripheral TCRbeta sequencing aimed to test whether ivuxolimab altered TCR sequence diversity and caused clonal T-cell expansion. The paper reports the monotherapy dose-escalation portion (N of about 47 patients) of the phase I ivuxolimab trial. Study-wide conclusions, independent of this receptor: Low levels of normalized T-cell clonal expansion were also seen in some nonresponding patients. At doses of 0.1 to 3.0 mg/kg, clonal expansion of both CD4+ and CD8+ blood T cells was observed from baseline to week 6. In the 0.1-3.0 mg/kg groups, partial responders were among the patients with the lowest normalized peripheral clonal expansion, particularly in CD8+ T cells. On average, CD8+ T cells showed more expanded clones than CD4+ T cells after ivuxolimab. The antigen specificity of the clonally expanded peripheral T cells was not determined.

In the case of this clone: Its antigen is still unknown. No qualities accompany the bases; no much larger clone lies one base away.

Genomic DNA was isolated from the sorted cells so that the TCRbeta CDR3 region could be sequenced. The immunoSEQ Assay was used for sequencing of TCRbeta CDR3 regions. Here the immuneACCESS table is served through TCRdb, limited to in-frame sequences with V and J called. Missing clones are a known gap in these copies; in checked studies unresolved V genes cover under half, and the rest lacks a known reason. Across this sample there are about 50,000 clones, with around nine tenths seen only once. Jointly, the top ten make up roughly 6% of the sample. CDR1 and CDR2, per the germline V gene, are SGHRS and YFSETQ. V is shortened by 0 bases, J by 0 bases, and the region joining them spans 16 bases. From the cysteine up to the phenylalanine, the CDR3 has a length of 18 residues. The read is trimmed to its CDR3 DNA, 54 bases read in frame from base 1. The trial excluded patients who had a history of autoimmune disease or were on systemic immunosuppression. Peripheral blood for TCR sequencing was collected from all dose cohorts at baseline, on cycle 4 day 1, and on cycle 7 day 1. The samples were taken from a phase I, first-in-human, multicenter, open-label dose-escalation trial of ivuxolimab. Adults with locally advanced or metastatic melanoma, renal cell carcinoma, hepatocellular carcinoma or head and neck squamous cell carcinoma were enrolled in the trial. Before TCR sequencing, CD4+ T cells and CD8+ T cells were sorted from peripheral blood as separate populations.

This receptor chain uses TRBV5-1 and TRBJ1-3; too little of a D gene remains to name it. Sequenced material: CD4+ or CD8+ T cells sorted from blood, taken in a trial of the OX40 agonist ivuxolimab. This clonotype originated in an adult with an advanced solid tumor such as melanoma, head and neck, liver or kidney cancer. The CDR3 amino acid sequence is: CASSLGRAVGGSGNTIYF. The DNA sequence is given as TGCGCCAGCAGCTTGGGTCGGGCGGTCGGTGGCTCTGGAAACACCATATATTTT. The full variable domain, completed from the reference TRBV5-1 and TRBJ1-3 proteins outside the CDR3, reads KAGVTQTPRYLIKTRGQQVTLSCSPISGHRSVSWYQQTPGQGLQFLFEYFSETQRNKGNFPGRFSGRQFSNSRSEMNVSTLELGDSALYLCASSLGRAVGGSGNTIYFGEGSWLTVV.